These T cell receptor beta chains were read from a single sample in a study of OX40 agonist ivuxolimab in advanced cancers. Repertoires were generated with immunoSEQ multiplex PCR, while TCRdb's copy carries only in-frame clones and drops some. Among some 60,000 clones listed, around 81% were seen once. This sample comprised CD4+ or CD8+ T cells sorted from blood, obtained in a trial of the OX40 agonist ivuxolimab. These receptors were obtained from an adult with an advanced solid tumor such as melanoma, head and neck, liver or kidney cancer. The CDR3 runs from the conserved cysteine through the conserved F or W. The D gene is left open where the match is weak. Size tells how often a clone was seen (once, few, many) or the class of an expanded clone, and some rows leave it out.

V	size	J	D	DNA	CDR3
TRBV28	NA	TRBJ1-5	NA	TGTGCCAGCACCCGGGACGGCATGAATCGGCCCCAGCATTTT	CASTRDGMNRPQHF
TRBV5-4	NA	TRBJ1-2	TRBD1	TGTGCCAGCAGCTTGGACAGGGGTGGCTATGGCTACACCTTC	CASSLDRGGYGYTF
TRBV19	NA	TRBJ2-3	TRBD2	TGTGCCAGTAGTATCGACCCGGGGACTAGCGGGGGCACAGATACGCAGTATTTT	CASSIDPGTSGGTDTQYF
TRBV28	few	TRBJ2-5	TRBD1	TGTGCCAGCAGGCGGGGACAGGGGTTTCTAGAGACCCAGTACTTC	CASRRGQGFLETQYF
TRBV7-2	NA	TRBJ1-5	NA	TGTGCCAGCAGCTTAGCTCAGGGTACTCAGCCCCAGCATTTT	CASSLAQGTQPQHF
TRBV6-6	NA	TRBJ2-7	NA	TGTGCCAGCAGTCGGGCCTACGAGCAGTACTTC	CASSRAYEQYF
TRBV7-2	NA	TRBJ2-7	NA	TGTGCCAGCAGCGTGGGGGCGGATACCCTCTCCTACGAGCAGTACTTC	CASSVGADTLSYEQYF
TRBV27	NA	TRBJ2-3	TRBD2	TGTGCCAGCAGTCACGCTGCAGCGGGAGGGTTAGATACGCAGTATTTT	CASSHAAAGGLDTQYF
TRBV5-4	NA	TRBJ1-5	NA	TGTGCCAGCAGCTTGGGGACAAATAGCAATCAGCCCCAGCATTTT	CASSLGTNSNQPQHF
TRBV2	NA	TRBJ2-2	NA	TGTGCCAGCAGAGAGAGAGGGGAAAACACCGGGGAGCTGTTTTTT	CASRERGENTGELFF
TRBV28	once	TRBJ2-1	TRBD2	TGTGCCAGCAGTTTGGGGACTAGGGTAATTGAGCAGTTCTTC	CASSLGTRVIEQFF
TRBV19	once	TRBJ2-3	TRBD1	TGTGCCAGTACCACGACAGGGGGTAGCACAGATACGCAGTATTTT	CASTTTGGSTDTQYF
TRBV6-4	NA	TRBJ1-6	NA	TGTGCCAGCAGTGACTTTCCAGGGCGTTCACCCCTCCACTTT	CASSDFPGRSPLHF
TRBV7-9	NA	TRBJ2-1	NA	TGTGCCAGCAGCAGTGGGGTGTACAATGAGCAGTTCTTC	CASSSGVYNEQFF
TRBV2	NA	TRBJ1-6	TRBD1	TGTGCCAGGGGACAGATAAATTCACCCCTCCACTTT	CARGQINSPLHF
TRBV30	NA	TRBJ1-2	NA	TGTGCCTGTGGCGTCAGTGGCTACACCTTC	CACGVSGYTF
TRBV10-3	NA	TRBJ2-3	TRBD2	TGTGCCATCGGAGGACTAGCGGGGGGTAGCACAGATACGCAGTATTTT	CAIGGLAGGSTDTQYF
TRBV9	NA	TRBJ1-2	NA	TGTGCCAGCAACGAGGCGGGCAGCGACTATGGCTACACCTTC	CASNEAGSDYGYTF
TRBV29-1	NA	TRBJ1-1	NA	TGCAGCGTTGAAGGCGGGGGGGGCACTGAAGCTTTCTTT	CSVEGGGGTEAFF
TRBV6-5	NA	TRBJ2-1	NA	TGTGCCAGCAGTTACTCGGACAGTAATGAGCAGTTCTTC	CASSYSDSNEQFF
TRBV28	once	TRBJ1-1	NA	TGTGCCAGCAGTTCCCGCGGGGGTGGGTACACTGAAGCTTTCTTT	CASSSRGGGYTEAFF
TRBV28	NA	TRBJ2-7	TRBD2	TGTGCCAGCAAGGATATGGGAGCGGGGGAGGGCTACGAGCAGTACTTC	CASKDMGAGEGYEQYF
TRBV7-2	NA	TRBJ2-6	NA	TGTGCCAGCAGCTTAAGGGACCGAACCGTCCTGACTTTC	CASSLRDRTVLTF
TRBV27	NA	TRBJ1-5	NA	TGTGCCAGCAGTTTTCTCGGCGGCAATCAGCCCCAGCATTTT	CASSFLGGNQPQHF
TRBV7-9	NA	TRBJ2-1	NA	TGTGCCAGCACCCTGGGGACCAATGAGCAGTTCTTC	CASTLGTNEQFF
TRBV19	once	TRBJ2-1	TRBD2	TGTGCCAGTAGGAGGAACGGGGGGGCCTACAATGAGCAGTTCTTC	CASRRNGGAYNEQFF
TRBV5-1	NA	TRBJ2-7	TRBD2	TGCGCCAGCAGCCCGGGGGGGGGCCGGTCCTACGAGCAGTACTTC	CASSPGGGRSYEQYF
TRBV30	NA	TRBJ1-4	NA	TGTGCCTGGAGTACCGGGACATCTAATGAAAAACTGTTTTTT	CAWSTGTSNEKLFF
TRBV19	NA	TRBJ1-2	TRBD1	TGTGCCAGTAGTACCTACAGGGGCCCTGCTAACTATGGCTACACCTTC	CASSTYRGPANYGYTF
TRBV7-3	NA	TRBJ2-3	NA	TGTGCCAGCAGCTTATCTGGGACTAGCACAGATACGCAGTATTTT	CASSLSGTSTDTQYF
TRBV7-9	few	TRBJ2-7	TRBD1	TGTGCCAGCAGCCCCTGGGACAGGGGCACGGACGAGCAGTACTTC	CASSPWDRGTDEQYF
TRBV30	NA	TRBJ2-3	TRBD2	TGTGCCTGGAGTCGGGGGGGGGCGCCGGCAGATACGCAGTATTTT	CAWSRGGAPADTQYF
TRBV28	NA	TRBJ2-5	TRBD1	TGTGCCAGCAGTTGGGGTAGCGGGACAGGGGAAGAGGCCCAGTACTTC	CASSWGSGTGEEAQYF
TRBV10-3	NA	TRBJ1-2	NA	TGTGCCATCAGTGAGTCGATGATGGGACCGAGTAACTATGGCTACACCTTC	CAISESMMGPSNYGYTF
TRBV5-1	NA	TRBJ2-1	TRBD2	TGCGCCAGCAGCTTGGTACGGGAGGTTCGATCCGAGCAGTTCTTC	CASSLVREVRSEQFF
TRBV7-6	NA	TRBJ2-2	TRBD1	TGTGCCAGCAGCCCCTGGACAGGGGAGGACACCGGGGAGCTGTTTTTT	CASSPWTGEDTGELFF
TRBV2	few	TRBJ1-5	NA	TGTGCCAGCAGTGAAAGTTCCTATCAGCCCCAGCATTTT	CASSESSYQPQHF
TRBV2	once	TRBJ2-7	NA	TGTGCCAGCAGTGGCCAGGGAACGGGCTACGAGCAGTACTTC	CASSGQGTGYEQYF
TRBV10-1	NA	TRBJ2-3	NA	TGCGCCAGCAGTTTCAGGGGTCCAGATACGCAGTATTTT	CASSFRGPDTQYF
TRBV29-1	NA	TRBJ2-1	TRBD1	TGCAGCGTTGAGCGGGACAGGGGAAATGAGCAGTTCTTC	CSVERDRGNEQFF
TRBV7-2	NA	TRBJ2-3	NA	TGTGCCAGCAGCTTAAACCCTTACACAGATACGCAGTATTTT	CASSLNPYTDTQYF
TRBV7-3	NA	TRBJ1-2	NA	TGTGCCAGCAGCTTAATAGGGGAACCTCAGGGCTACACCTTC	CASSLIGEPQGYTF
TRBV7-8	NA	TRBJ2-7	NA	TGTGCCAGCAGTCCAGACACATCCTACGAGCAGTACTTC	CASSPDTSYEQYF
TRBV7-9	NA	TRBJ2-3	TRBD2	TGTGCCAGCAGCCGAGTGGGACTAAGCACAGATACGCAGTATTTT	CASSRVGLSTDTQYF
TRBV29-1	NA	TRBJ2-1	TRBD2	TGCAGCGTTGATCAGTCTGGGACTAGCGGGGGCAATGAGCAGTTCTTC	CSVDQSGTSGGNEQFF